This TCR beta chain comes out of a study of blood T cell repertoires in COVID-19. This clone has only a few counts. Authors' analysis steps: Amplified reference gene primers provided the basis for estimating nucleated cell counts. Here immunoSEQ multiplex PCR was the method, and the copy in TCRdb shows in-frame clones only, minus some. That table furnishes V, J and clone size, whereas the DNA furnished D and trimming. The data contain 390,000 or so clones, 85% to 90% of them singletons. After removal of 5 bases from V and 8 bases from J, the junction contained 4 bases not matched to a gene. The CDR3 runs to 14 residues. Looked up from germline, CDR1 is SGHVS and CDR2 is FQNEAQ. Everyone who took part was 18 to 89 years old, and they came from roughly 25 US areas.

The chain uses TRBV7-8 and TRBJ2-1; 12 positions agree with TRBD2. The specimen was PBMCs or T cells enriched from blood (not recorded which). The TCR comes from a young man who had recovered from COVID-19. CDR3: CASSPRTSGDEQFF. The CDR3 coding sequence is TGTGCCAGCAGCCCCCGGACTAGCGGGGATGAGCAGTTCTTC.